The 29 T cell receptor beta chains reported below all come from one sample, sequenced in a study of T cell responses to AZD1222 COVID-19 vaccine. Method: immunoSEQ multiplex PCR; TCRdb's copy keeps in-frame clones and lacks some. The data contain roughly 60,000 clones, approximately 90% of them singletons. The sequences come from peripheral blood, collected on day 0 of AZD1222 vaccination. These receptors were collected from an adult in good health.

This clone occurred once. V is TRBV2 and J is TRBJ2-3, with no clear D. V was trimmed by 4 bases and J by 2 bases, leaving 1 base between them. This CDR3 contains 11 residues. CDR1 is SNHLY, CDR2 FYNNEI, per germline. The CDR3 DNA reads TGTGCCAGCAGTGTCACAGATACGCAGTATTTT. Protein product: CASSVTDTQYF.

This clone has a handful of counts. V usage is TRBV18 and J usage is TRBJ1-2, with a weak D call TRBD1 (6 bases). The CDR3 runs to 15 residues. Trimming left V 3 bases short and J 4 bases short, with 15 bases between. CDR1 and CDR2 (germline): KGHSH, LQKENI. CDR3 nucleotides: TGTGCCAGCTCACCGGAGGTGGACAGTGCCTATGGCTACACCTTC. It yields the protein CASSPEVDSAYGYTF.

This clone was observed once. The chain carries TRBV3-1 (or the pseudogene TRBV3-2) and TRBJ2-5, with a weak D call TRBD1 (6 bases). Germline values: CDR1 LGHDT, CDR2 YNNKEL (reference sequence). Trimming cost V 1 base and J 5 bases, with 23 bases left between them. The CDR3 sequence is 18 residues long. The CDR3 DNA reads as TGTGCCAGCAGCCAAGGTCCTGGATCAGGGGCGACCCGGGAGACCCAGTACTTC. Translation: CASSQGPGSGATRETQYF.

The chain links TRBV6-5 to TRBJ2-7; 12 nucleotides align to TRBD2. CDR1 is MNHEY, CDR2 SVGAGI, per germline. After removal of 3 bases from V and 3 bases from J, the junction contained 6 bases not matched to a gene. The CDR3 covers 16 residues. CDR3 in DNA: TGTGCCAGCAGTTATCTAGCGGGGGGGCCGGGCTACGAGCAGTACTTC. Translated, it gives CASSYLAGGPGYEQYF.

This clone was picked up a small number of times. This chain connects TRBV2 to TRBJ1-2; D unclear. V lost 3 bases, J lost 3 bases, and 14 bases lay in between. Germline lookup yields CDR1 SNHLY and CDR2 FYNNEI. The CDR3 contains 15 residues. CDR3 in DNA: TGTGCCAGCAGTGACGGCCCTCGGGATGACTATGGCTACACCTTC. Amino acids: CASSDGPRDDYGYTF.

This chain connects TRBV19 to TRBJ2-7; TRBD1 matches 9 bases. The CDR3 has 15 residues. The V gene end was trimmed by 6 bases and the J gene end by 3 bases; junction bases not matched to a gene: 9. Germline values: CDR1 LNHDA, CDR2 SQIVND (reference sequence). This chain's CDR3 is CASRRTGDSFYEQYF. The CDR3 coding sequence is TGTGCCAGTAGGAGGACAGGGGATAGCTTCTACGAGCAGTACTTC.

V usage is TRBV2 and J usage is TRBJ1-3; D not certain. The CDR3 spans 11 residues. Germline loops: CDR1 SNHLY, CDR2 FYNNEI. V lost 7 bases, J lost 7 bases, and 8 bases lay in between. For the CDR3, the DNA is TGTGCCAGCAACACTATGAACACCATATATTTT. It codes for CASNTMNTIYF. The full variable domain, completed using reference TRBV2 and TRBJ1-3, is EPEVTQTPSHQVTQMGQEVILRCVPISNHLYFYWYRQILGQKVEFLVSFYNNEISEKSEIFDDQFSVERPDGSNFTLKIRSTKLEDSAMYFCASNTMNTIYFGEGSWLTVV.

J is TRBJ2-2 and V is TRBV4-1, with D possibly matching TRBD1 (5 bases). Germline V CDR1 and CDR2: MGHRA, YSYEKL. The CDR3 runs to 15 residues. The germline V and J ends were trimmed by 2 bases and 3 bases, with 10 bases remaining between them. CDR3 loop: CASSQIREYTGELFF. The CDR3 region has the DNA TGCGCCAGCAGCCAAATCAGGGAATACACCGGGGAGCTGTTTTTT.

CDR3 sequence reads: CAWSVGARNQPQHF. CDR3 DNA sequence: TGTGCCTGGAGTGTAGGGGCACGGAATCAGCCCCAGCATTTT. V gene TRBV30 combines with J gene TRBJ1-5; perhaps TRBD1 as D (5 bases). CDR1 GTSNPN and CDR2 SVGIG come from the germline V gene (reference sequence). V shed 0 bases and J shed 4 bases, with 10 bases lying between them. The CDR3 covers 14 residues.

The rearrangement uses TRBV5-6 and TRBJ1-3; tentative D call: TRBD1 (5 bases). The germline V gene encodes CDR1 SGHDT and CDR2 YYEEEE. CDR3 length: 15 residues. V shed 3 bases and J shed 0 bases, with 10 bases lying between them. DNA of the CDR3: TGTGCCAGCAGCTGGCAGGGTAGCTCTGGAAACACCATATATTTT. This encodes CASSWQGSSGNTIYF.

The chain couples TRBV19 to TRBJ2-7; D unclear. The CDR3 is 14 residues long. Germline V CDR1 and CDR2: LNHDA, SQIVND (reference sequence). V lost 3 bases and J 7 bases, leaving 16 bases between the germline ends. CDR3 amino acids: CASSIGAPSREQYF. The CDR3 DNA reads TGTGCCAGTAGTATCGGAGCCCCCTCCAGGGAGCAGTACTTC.

V and J are TRBV5-5 and TRBJ2-3; 7 bases fit TRBD2. Germline V lookup: CDR1 SGHKS, CDR2 YYEKEE (reference sequence). The V and J ends lost 1 base and 1 base, in that order; junction bases with no gene match: 9. The CDR3 extends over 17 amino acids. The CDR3 spells CASSLIPSGVGTDTQYF. In DNA form, the CDR3 reads TGTGCCAGCAGCTTGATCCCCAGCGGGGTTGGCACAGATACGCAGTATTTT.

V is TRBV16 and J is TRBJ2-1; unclear D gene. V lost 0 bases and J 5 bases, leaving 11 bases between the germline ends. CDR1 is KGHSY and CDR2 is FQNENV in the germline V gene. The CDR3 runs to 15 residues. CDR3 nucleotide sequence: TGTGCCAGCAGCCAATCGAGATTTCTAGACAATGAGCAGTTCTTC. Translating gives CASSQSRFLDNEQFF.

This clone was seen more than once but under ten times. The V gene is TRBV27, the J gene TRBJ1-2; 7 bases align to TRBD1. V dropped 5 bases and J dropped 4; count of bases not matched to a gene: 10. The CDR3 sequence is 15 residues long. Germline V gene sequence: CDR1 MNHEY, CDR2 SMNVEV (reference sequence). The CDR3 DNA sequence: TGTGCCAGCAGTCCATACCCGACAGGGATCTATGGCTACACCTTC. This translates into CASSPYPTGIYGYTF.

The chain combines TRBV4-1 with TRBJ1-4, with 12 bases aligning to TRBD1. J gave up 11 bases and V 0 bases, and 7 bases lay outside the gene matches. CDR3 size: 16 residues. Germline values: CDR1 MGHRA, CDR2 YSYEKL. The CDR3, as DNA: TGCGCCAGCAGCCAAGATCGTGGGACAGGGGGCAAGAAACTGTTTTTT. This gives the protein CASSQDRGTGGKKLFF.

This clone has only one observation. The chain has TRBV5-1 and TRBJ2-7; TRBD2 agrees at 9 bases. From germline, CDR1 is SGHRS and CDR2 YFSETQ. Trimming removed 3 bases from V and 4 bases from J; junction bases left unmatched: 8. The CDR3 extends over 15 amino acids. CDR3 in amino acids: CASSSLSGGGYEQYF. Written as DNA, the CDR3 is TGCGCCAGCAGCTCACTTAGCGGGGGTGGTTACGAGCAGTACTTC.

This chain connects TRBV14 to TRBJ2-5; 10 nucleotides align to TRBD1. There are 17 residues in the CDR3. J lost 6 bases, V lost 1 base, and 11 bases had no gene match. Germline-derived CDR1 and CDR2 are SGHDN and FVKESK. The CDR3: CASSQGRPGTGEKTQYF. The DNA of the CDR3 is TGTGCCAGCAGCCAAGGTAGACCCGGGACAGGGGAGAAGACCCAGTACTTC.

The rearrangement joins TRBV6-5 to TRBJ1-1; D call uncertain. The CDR3 totals 13 residues. CDR1 and CDR2 (germline): MNHEY, SVGAGI. The V end lost 8 bases, the J end lost 0 bases, and 10 bases lay between the germline ends. CDR3 residues: CASGLYMNTEAFF. DNA for the CDR3: TGTGCCAGCGGTCTTTACATGAACACTGAAGCTTTCTTT.

This clone was seen more than once but under ten times. The identical CDR3 is also encoded by other nucleotide sequences in the sample. The chain joins TRBV2 to TRBJ2-7, with a possible D match to TRBD1 (6 bases). The CDR3 covers 13 residues. Per the germline V gene, CDR1 is SNHLY and CDR2 is FYNNEI. Trimming took 4 bases from V and 2 from J, leaving 9 bases between them. The CDR3 reads CASSGQVPYEQYF. CDR3 sequence (DNA): TGTGCCAGCAGTGGACAGGTCCCCTACGAGCAGTACTTC.

The CDR3 here is CASSLRVNYGYTF. For the CDR3, the DNA is TGTGCCAGCAGCTTGAGGGTGAACTATGGCTACACCTTC. V is TRBV5-5 and J is TRBJ1-2, with D hard to call. V was cut by 1 base and J by 2 bases, with 6 bases left in between. CDR1 and CDR2 (germline): SGHKS, YYEKEE (reference sequence). The CDR3 has 13 residues.

The V call is TRBV21-1, the J call TRBJ1-4. TRBV21-1 is noted as a pseudogene. The CDR3 contains 17 residues. In DNA, the CDR3 is TGTGCCAGCAGCAATACGGACTCCCGGGAAACTAATGAAAAACTGTTTTTT. This sequence encodes CASSNTDSRETNEKLFF.

The chain employs TRBV6-4 and TRBJ2-1; maybe TRBD1 (5 bases). The CDR3 is 15 amino acids. With 2 bases removed from V and 9 bases from J, the gap between germline ends came to 17 bases. Germline V lookup: CDR1 MRHNA, CDR2 SNTAGT. The CDR3 sequence: CASSDTGHPGSEQFF. The CDR3 bases are TGTGCCAGCAGTGACACCGGACATCCGGGTAGTGAGCAGTTCTTC.

The chain couples TRBV7-9 to TRBJ2-7, with D maybe TRBD2 (6 bases). CDR3 length: 13 amino acids. The germline CDR1 and CDR2 sequences are SEHNR and FQNEAQ (reference sequence). Deletions cut 4 bases from V and 6 bases from J, with 13 bases between. CDR3 region: CASSSGVGGEQYF. The CDR3 DNA is TGTGCCAGCAGCTCGGGGGTTGGGGGCGAGCAGTACTTC.

The gene calls are TRBV19 and TRBJ1-2; 7 bases match TRBD1. Trimming took 7 bases from V and 8 from J; bases not matched to a gene: 16. The CDR3 contains 15 residues. The germline CDR1 and CDR2 sequences are LNHDA and SQIVND (reference sequence). The CDR3 here is CASKKGSEGASGYTF. The CDR3 nucleotides read TGTGCCAGTAAAAAGGGAAGCGAGGGGGCGAGCGGCTACACCTTC.

This clone was counted once. This rearrangement joins TRBV6-1 to TRBJ1-5; no clear D gene. Germline V gene data show CDR1 as MNHNS and CDR2 as SASEGT. The CDR3 is made up of 17 amino acids. V shed 3 bases and J shed 0 bases, with 15 bases lying between them. The CDR3 DNA reads TGTGCCAGCAGTGAGGTAAGGCAGTCGAATAGCAATCAGCCCCAGCATTTT. Its translation: CASSEVRQSNSNQPQHF.

The V and J genes are TRBV10-1 and TRBJ1-1; the D is unclear. The CDR3 consists of 16 residues. Trimming took off 4 bases at V and 5 bases at J, with 20 bases between the two ends. Germline V gene sequence: CDR1 WNHNN, CDR2 SYGVQD (reference sequence). The CDR3 DNA reads as TGCGCCAGCAGTGCGAGCGGGAGTCGAAGGTGGACTGAAGCTTTCTTT. Amino acid sequence: CASSASGSRRWTEAFF.

The chain is built from TRBV9 and TRBJ2-5; 7 bases align to TRBD2. In germline, CDR1 is SGDLS, CDR2 YYNGEE. The length of the CDR3 is 16 residues. J lost 0 bases, V lost 0 bases, and 5 bases had no gene match. The CDR3 nucleotides read TGTGCCAGCAGCGTAGGTCAAGCGGGGTACCAAGAGACCCAGTACTTC. Protein sequence: CASSVGQAGYQETQYF.

The chain recombines TRBV27 with TRBJ2-1; maybe TRBD2 (7 bases). The CDR3 is 15 amino acids. Trimming pared 1 base from V and 5 bases from J, leaving 12 bases between. Germline lookup yields CDR1 MNHEY and CDR2 SMNVEV (reference sequence). CDR3 sequence: CASSLLEGGNNEQFF. DNA for the CDR3: TGTGCCAGCAGTTTATTGGAGGGGGGGAACAATGAGCAGTTCTTC.

The chain uses TRBV11-2 and TRBJ1-6; 8 nucleotides align to TRBD1. The J segment lost 6 bases and the V segment lost 9 bases, leaving 10 bases of the junction unmatched. Per the germline V gene, CDR1 is SGHAT and CDR2 is FQNNGV. This CDR3 has 15 amino acids. DNA of the CDR3: TGTGCCAGTGCAGCTTCAGGACAGGGTAATTCACCCCTCCACTTT. Translation gives CASAASGQGNSPLHF.